One and the same sample provided the 7 T cell receptor beta chains below, sequenced in a study of a mutant IDH1 vaccine in newly diagnosed glioma. What these receptors recognize is not known. Sample time point: week 11, during vaccination. It was 300 ug of mutant IDH1 20-mer peptide that made up each vaccine dose, given with topical imiquimod. TCRdb's table, derived via immunoSEQ multiplex PCR, lists solely in-frame clones and lacks some. The table shows tens of thousands of clones, with roughly 84% occurring only once. The specimen comprised PBMCs, sampled from a glioma patient whose treatment included an IDH1 peptide vaccine. These receptors were obtained from a man between 40 and 49 years old with glioma.

Only one count was recorded for this clone. V usage is TRBV28 and J usage is TRBJ2-7; 12 bases are shared with TRBD2. V lost 7 bases, J lost 0 bases, and 7 bases stayed unmatched. The CDR3 contains 16 residues. CDR1 and CDR2 from the germline V gene are MDHEN and SYDVKM. This CDR3 reads CASTGLAGLHSYEQYF. CDR3 bases: TGTGCCAGCACGGGACTAGCGGGTCTACACTCCTACGAGCAGTACTTC. The full variable domain, with the rest looked up from reference TRBV28 and TRBJ2-7, is DVKVTQSSRYLVKRTGEKVFLECVQDMDHENMFWYRQDPGLGLRLIYFSYDVKMKEKGDIPEGYSVSREKKERFSLILESASTNQTSMYLCASTGLAGLHSYEQYFGPGTRLTVT.

The chain combines TRBV7-2 with TRBJ2-7, with 8 nucleotides matching TRBD2. V gave up 4 bases and J gave up 6 bases; unmatched junction bases: 5. Germline CDR1 and CDR2: SGHTA and FQGNSA. The CDR3 is 13 residues long. The CDR3 DNA reads TGTGCCAGCAGCTCCCAGCGGGAGTCCGAGCAGTACTTC. The encoded protein is CASSSQRESEQYF.

Only a few counts were recorded for this clone. The rearrangement links TRBV5-1 to TRBJ2-5; 9 bases are shared with TRBD2. Germline V gene lookup returns CDR1 SGHRS and CDR2 YFSETQ. Trimming at V came to 3 bases and at J to 5 bases, leaving 11 bases not matched to a gene. The CDR3 is 16 amino acids. In DNA, the CDR3 is TGCGCCAGCAGCTCCCATAGCGGGAGAGTGAGGGAGACCCAGTACTTC. Translated, it gives CASSSHSGRVRETQYF.

This rearrangement joins TRBV29-1 to TRBJ2-7, with D possibly matching TRBD1 (6 bases). Germline V gene data show CDR1 as SQVTM and CDR2 as ANQGSEA. The CDR3 runs 14 residues. V gave up 6 bases and J gave up 4 bases, with 19 bases separating them. CDR3 in amino acids: CSVSPRGRGYEQYF. Written as DNA, the CDR3 is TGCAGCGTATCCCCTCGAGGCAGGGGATACGAGCAGTACTTC.

The rearrangement links TRBV5-4 to TRBJ1-1; 7 bases agree with TRBD1. Unmatched junction bases numbered 7, after V lost 0 bases and J lost 5 bases. Germline CDR1 reads SGHNT; CDR2 reads YYREEE (reference sequence). The CDR3 runs to 15 residues. In DNA, the CDR3 is TGTGCCAGCAGCTTGGGGAAGACAGGGAGGACTGAAGCTTTCTTT. This encodes CASSLGKTGRTEAFF. The whole variable domain, filled in from reference TRBV5-4 and TRBJ1-1, reads ETGVTQSPTHLIKTRGQQVTLRCSSQSGHNTVSWYQQALGQGPQFIFQYYREEENGRGNFPPRFSGLQFPNYSSELNVNALELDDSALYLCASSLGKTGRTEAFFGQGTRLTVV.

The V gene is TRBV4-2, the J gene TRBJ2-3, with a weak D call TRBD2 (5 bases). V lost 0 bases to trimming and J lost 2 bases, with 12 bases between them. The CDR3 length is 16 residues. Germline values: CDR1 LGHNA, CDR2 YNFKEQ. The CDR3 nucleotides read TGTGCCAGCAGCCAAGATCCGGACTGGCTCACAGATACGCAGTATTTT. Its translation is CASSQDPDWLTDTQYF.

The gene calls are TRBV14 and TRBJ2-3, with D possibly TRBD2 on 6 matching bases. CDR1 SGHDN and CDR2 FVKESK come from the germline V gene. CDR3 size: 15 residues. Trimming left V 5 bases short and J 1 base short, with 13 bases between. The CDR3 DNA is TGTGCCAGCAGCGTTTGGGGACTCGGCACAGATACGCAGTATTTT. It yields the protein CASSVWGLGTDTQYF.